The 9 T cell receptor beta chains below were found in one sample sequenced in a study of blood T cell repertoires in COVID-19. Measured with immunoSEQ multiplex PCR; TCRdb has only the in-frame clones, and not every one. The sample lists some 74,000 clones, roughly 80% occurring once. Specimen: peripheral blood. Receptor source: an elderly woman with active or convalescent COVID-19.

The V gene is TRBV13, the J gene TRBJ1-3; 7 nucleotides agree with TRBD1. The ends lost 1 base at V and 2 bases at J; junction bases unmatched: 2. Germline assignment: CDR1 PRHDT and CDR2 FYEKMQ (reference sequence). The CDR3 is made up of 15 amino acids. CDR3 in DNA: TGTGCCAGCAGCTTAGAAGGGACAGCTGGAAACACCATATATTTT. It codes for CASSLEGTAGNTIYF.

The chain uses TRBV19 and TRBJ1-1; 8 positions agree with TRBD1. CDR3 length: 14 residues. J was trimmed by 2 bases and V by 5 bases; bases with no gene match: 4. Germline assignment: CDR1 LNHDA and CDR2 SQIVND (reference sequence). CDR3 sequence (DNA): TGTGCCAGTAGTGGACAGGGACTAAACACTGAAGCTTTCTTT. Protein sequence: CASSGQGLNTEAFF.

This clone was detected only a few times. The chain couples TRBV28 to TRBJ2-3, with a weak D call TRBD2 (5 bases). Trimming took off 5 bases at V and 0 bases at J, with 9 bases between the two ends. Germline V gives CDR1 MDHEN, CDR2 SYDVKM. CDR3 size: 14 residues. The CDR3 here is CASSLPGSTDTQYF. CDR3 coding DNA: TGTGCCAGCAGTCTACCGGGAAGCACAGATACGCAGTATTTT.

The chain links TRBV6-5 to TRBJ2-7; D not certain. The CDR3 runs 11 residues. Germline loops: CDR1 MNHEY, CDR2 SVGAGI. V was shortened by 7 bases and J by 3 bases, with 7 bases between the two germline ends. This CDR3 is CASTSRYEQYF. The CDR3 nucleotides read TGTGCCAGCACCTCGCGCTACGAGCAGTACTTC.

The chain combines TRBV6-5 with TRBJ2-2; TRBD1 matches 8 bases. Germline CDR1 reads MNHEY; CDR2 reads SVGAGI. This CDR3 region has 15 residues. The CDR3 region is CAVYEGQGASGELFF. For the CDR3, the DNA is TGTGCGGTCTATGAAGGGCAGGGGGCATCCGGGGAGCTGTTTTTT.

The chain combines TRBV29-1 with TRBJ1-1; 8 positions agree with TRBD1. The CDR3 sequence is 14 residues long. Looked up from germline, CDR1 is SQVTM and CDR2 is ANQGSEA. Unmatched junction bases numbered 8, after V lost 5 bases and J lost 3 bases. The CDR3 loop is CSVTRQGFYTEAFF. The CDR3 coding sequence is TGCAGCGTTACTAGACAGGGGTTTTACACTGAAGCTTTCTTT.

The chain recombines TRBV14 with TRBJ2-7; D is uncertain. CDR1 and CDR2 (germline): SGHDN, FVKESK. The V and J ends lost 4 bases and 0 bases respectively, with 10 bases between them. This CDR3 comprises 14 residues. Written as DNA, the CDR3 is TGTGCCAGCAGCCGTTTACAGAGCTCCTACGAGCAGTACTTC. Translation: CASSRLQSSYEQYF.

The chain uses TRBV11-3 and TRBJ2-2, with TRBD1 as a possible D gene (6 bases). The germline V gene has CDR1 SGHNT and CDR2 YENEEA. The CDR3 covers 18 residues. Trimming pared 0 bases from V and 0 bases from J, leaving 14 bases between. The CDR3 region has the DNA TGTGCCAGCAGCTTAGATAGATGGGGGCAGGCGAACACCGGGGAGCTGTTTTTT. Protein sequence: CASSLDRWGQANTGELFF.

This chain joins TRBV19 and TRBJ2-7; TRBD1 matches at 10 bases. The J segment lost 3 bases and the V segment lost 5 bases, leaving 7 bases of the junction unmatched. The CDR3 extends over 15 amino acids. CDR1 and CDR2 (germline): LNHDA, SQIVND (reference sequence). For the CDR3, the DNA is TGTGCCAGTAGTCCTTCGACAGGGGGCTTCTACGAGCAGTACTTC. As protein: CASSPSTGGFYEQYF.